Below, 5 T cell receptor beta chains from the same sample are listed, as sequenced in a study of OX40 agonist ivuxolimab in advanced cancers. Repertoires were generated with immunoSEQ multiplex PCR, while TCRdb's copy carries only in-frame clones and drops some. The sample lists about 83,000 clones; around 86% were seen once. Material: CD4+ or CD8+ T cells sorted from blood, obtained in a trial of the OX40 agonist ivuxolimab. These receptors all come from an adult with an advanced solid tumor such as melanoma, head and neck, liver or kidney cancer.

This clone has only one observation. DNA for the CDR3: TGTGCCAGCTCACCACCGAGGGCAGGGGCTAGCACAGATACGCAGTATTTT. It specifies CASSPPRAGASTDTQYF. The genes are TRBV18 and TRBJ2-3; tentative D call: TRBD1 (6 bases). Trimming left V 0 bases short and J 0 bases short, with 13 bases between. This CDR3 has 17 residues. The germline CDR1 and CDR2 sequences are KGHSH and LQKENI.

The rearrangement uses TRBV6-6 and TRBJ1-1; possibly TRBD1 for D (5 bases). V was clipped by 8 bases and J by 3 bases, with 22 bases between them. Germline assignment: CDR1 MNHNY and CDR2 SVGAGI (reference sequence). The CDR3 sequence is 16 residues long. The CDR3 spells CASQWGDGVSDTEAFF. CDR3 sequence (DNA): TGTGCCAGCCAGTGGGGGGACGGAGTCAGCGACACTGAAGCTTTCTTT.

The chain recombines TRBV18 with TRBJ2-1; tentative D call: TRBD2 (5 bases). V lost 3 bases and J lost 0, with 12 bases in between. Germline CDR1 and CDR2: KGHSH and LQKENI. The CDR3 is 16 residues long. The CDR3 sequence: CASSPQRTSSYNEQFF. The CDR3 DNA sequence: TGTGCCAGCTCACCGCAGCGCACTAGCTCCTACAATGAGCAGTTCTTC. Together with reference TRBV18 and TRBJ2-1, the CDR3 gives the full variable domain: NAGVMQNPRHLVRRRGQEARLRCSPMKGHSHVYWYRQLPEEGLKFMVYLQKENIIDESGMPKERFSAEFPKEGPSILRIQQVVRGDSAAYFCASSPQRTSSYNEQFFGPGTRLTVL.

This chain connects TRBV6-1 to TRBJ2-2; 11 nucleotides line up with TRBD2. CDR3 size: 14 residues. V gave up 6 bases and J gave up 5 bases; unmatched junction bases: 2. The V gene's germline CDR1 is MNHNS and CDR2 SASEGT. CDR3 coding DNA: TGTGCCAGCAGGGGACTAGCGGAAACCGGGGAGCTGTTTTTT. Translation: CASRGLAETGELFF.

This clone has a handful of counts. The chain carries TRBV19 and TRBJ1-2; D remains unclear. CDR3 length equals 15 residues. Germline V gene sequence: CDR1 LNHDA, CDR2 SQIVND (reference sequence). V was pared by 1 base and J by 6 bases, with 15 bases between. CDR3 amino acids: CASSIGGPGMNGYTF. The DNA of the CDR3 is TGTGCCAGTAGTATAGGCGGACCTGGAATGAATGGCTACACCTTC.